A selection of T cell receptor beta chains follows, all from one sample in a study of blood T cell repertoires in COVID-19. Here immunoSEQ multiplex PCR was the method, and the copy in TCRdb shows in-frame clones only, minus some. The sample shows 20,000 to 30,000 clones, approximately 85% of them seen only once. Sequencing was performed on peripheral blood. These receptors were obtained from a human donor with active COVID-19. The donor label of this sample is uncertain. CDR3s include the opening cysteine and the closing phenylalanine or tryptophan. Each record gives: V gene, CDR3 length, J gene, D gene, clone size, CDR3 protein, CDR3 DNA. A D gene is named only where the DNA matches it firmly. Some rows have no size entry. The others give once, few or many, or a class for an expanded clone.

V: TRBV28
length: 12
J: TRBJ2-7
D: .
size: .
CDR3: CASSFQVLEQYF
DNA: TGTGCCAGCAGTTTTCAGGTCTTGGAGCAGTACTTC

V: TRBV25-1
length: 17
J: TRBJ2-1
D: TRBD2
size: .
CDR3: CASTPREGEVGDNEQFF
DNA: TGTGCCAGCACACCTCGGGAGGGGGAGGTTGGAGACAATGAGCAGTTCTTC

V: TRBV5-1
length: 15
J: TRBJ2-2
D: TRBD1
size: .
CDR3: CASSLVGTGAGELFF
DNA: TGCGCCAGCAGCTTGGTTGGGACAGGGGCCGGGGAGCTGTTTTTT

V: TRBV6-1
length: 19
J: TRBJ2-4
D: TRBD2
size: .
CDR3: CASSESVSGRALAKNIQYF
DNA: TGTGCCAGCAGTGAATCGGTTAGCGGGAGGGCCTTGGCCAAAAACATTCAGTACTTC

V: TRBV5-5
length: 15
J: TRBJ2-7
D: TRBD1
size: .
CDR3: CASSLAGTGIYEQYF
DNA: TGTGCCAGCAGCTTGGCCGGGACAGGAATCTACGAGCAGTACTTC

V: TRBV19
length: 14
J: TRBJ2-3
D: .
size: .
CDR3: CASSMRDVEDTQYF
DNA: TGTGCCAGTAGTATGCGGGACGTGGAAGATACGCAGTATTTT

V: TRBV6-1
length: 13
J: TRBJ1-5
D: TRBD1
size: .
CDR3: CASREGGDQPQHF
DNA: TGTGCCAGCAGGGAAGGGGGCGATCAGCCCCAGCATTTT

V: TRBV5-1
length: 15
J: TRBJ2-7
D: TRBD1
size: .
CDR3: CASSLSGQGANEQYF
DNA: TGCGCCAGCAGCTTGTCGGGACAGGGGGCGAACGAGCAGTACTTC

V: TRBV21-1
length: 15
J: TRBJ2-6
D: .
size: .
CDR3: CARQGKVTGANVLTF
DNA: TGTGCCCGACAGGGTAAGGTAACTGGGGCCAACGTCCTGACTTTC

V: TRBV10-2
length: 13
J: TRBJ2-6
D: .
size: .
CDR3: CASSAIGANVLTF
DNA: TGCGCCAGCAGTGCAATCGGGGCCAACGTCCTGACTTTC

V: TRBV20-1
length: 18
J: TRBJ2-2
D: TRBD2
size: .
CDR3: CSASDGLAEHSNTGELFF
DNA: TGCAGTGCTAGTGACGGACTAGCGGAGCATTCGAACACCGGGGAGCTGTTTTTT

V: TRBV28
length: 15
J: TRBJ1-2
D: TRBD1
size: .
CDR3: CASSLGGRGWMGYTF
DNA: TGTGCCAGCAGTCTAGGCGGCAGGGGGTGGATGGGCTACACCTTC

V: TRBV2
length: 12
J: TRBJ1-2
D: TRBD1
size: .
CDR3: CASSVDRAGYTF
DNA: TGTGCCAGCAGCGTGGACAGGGCAGGCTACACCTTC

V: TRBV19
length: 17
J: TRBJ2-7
D: TRBD2
size: few
CDR3: CASSTRPPVREGGEQYF
DNA: TGTGCCAGTAGTACGCGACCCCCCGTGCGGGAGGGCGGCGAGCAGTACTTC

V: TRBV7-2
length: 17
J: TRBJ2-7
D: TRBD2
size: .
CDR3: CASSLVELAGGPWEQYF
DNA: TGTGCCAGCAGCTTAGTTGAGCTAGCGGGAGGGCCATGGGAGCAGTACTTC

V: TRBV28
length: 14
J: TRBJ2-7
D: .
size: .
CDR3: CASRQQGGGGVAYF
DNA: TGTGCCAGCAGGCAGCAGGGGGGTGGGGGCGTGGCCTACTTC

V: TRBV27
length: 15
J: TRBJ2-1
D: TRBD1
size: few
CDR3: CASSLTGGSYNEQFF
DNA: TGTGCCAGCAGTTTGACAGGGGGCTCCTACAATGAGCAGTTCTTC

V: TRBV5-1
length: 15
J: TRBJ1-2
D: TRBD1
size: few
CDR3: CASSLATGAHYGYTF
DNA: TGCGCCAGCAGCTTGGCCACAGGGGCCCACTATGGCTACACCTTC

V: TRBV9
length: 11
J: TRBJ2-7
D: .
size: .
CDR3: CASWGGGLLHF
DNA: TGTGCCAGCTGGGGAGGGGGATTGCTTCACTTC

V: TRBV6-5
length: 14
J: TRBJ2-5
D: .
size: .
CDR3: CASNFMNAQETQYF
DNA: TGTGCCAGCAACTTTATGAACGCCCAAGAGACCCAGTACTTC

V: TRBV19
length: 16
J: TRBJ2-3
D: .
size: .
CDR3: CASSMRSGLRSDTQYF
DNA: TGTGCCAGTAGTATGAGGTCAGGGCTACGATCAGATACGCAGTATTTT

V: TRBV21-1
length: 14
J: TRBJ1-2
D: .
size: .
CDR3: CASSISADYYGYTF
DNA: TGTGCCAGCAGCATTAGCGCGGATTACTATGGCTACACCTTC

V: TRBV4-1
length: 14
J: TRBJ2-7
D: .
size: .
CDR3: CASSQDFGGGWQYF
DNA: TGCGCCAGCAGCCAAGATTTCGGTGGAGGCTGGCAGTACTTC

V: TRBV2
length: 14
J: TRBJ1-4
D: TRBD1
size: .
CDR3: CASGLQGGNEKLFF
DNA: TGTGCCAGCGGCCTCCAGGGGGGAAATGAAAAACTGTTTTTT

V: TRBV19
length: 16
J: TRBJ1-3
D: .
size: .
CDR3: CASRSREFSSGNTIYF
DNA: TGTGCCAGTAGATCGCGCGAATTTAGCTCTGGAAACACCATATATTTT

V: TRBV7-2
length: 17
J: TRBJ2-7
D: TRBD1
size: .
CDR3: CASSLSFLGQGFYEQYF
DNA: TGTGCCAGCAGCTTAAGTTTCTTGGGACAGGGATTTTACGAGCAGTACTTC

V: TRBV7-9
length: 19
J: TRBJ2-3
D: TRBD2
size: .
CDR3: CASSPRPAGVGFVEDTQYF
DNA: TGTGCCAGCAGCCCAAGGCCAGCGGGAGTCGGTTTTGTGGAAGATACGCAGTATTTT

V: TRBV7-2
length: 16
J: TRBJ2-7
D: TRBD2
size: .
CDR3: CASSLDAAGVEYEQYF
DNA: TGTGCCAGCAGCTTAGATGCAGCGGGAGTTGAGTACGAGCAGTACTTC

V: TRBV5-1
length: 17
J: TRBJ2-3
D: TRBD2
size: .
CDR3: CASSLGREGRRTDTQYF
DNA: TGCGCCAGCAGCTTGGGGCGGGAGGGCCGACGGACAGATACGCAGTATTTT

V: TRBV2
length: 16
J: TRBJ2-3
D: TRBD2
size: .
CDR3: CASSEARAGGKDTQYF
DNA: TGTGCCAGCAGTGAAGCCCGCGCGGGAGGGAAGGATACGCAGTATTTT

V: TRBV19
length: 16
J: TRBJ1-6
D: .
size: .
CDR3: CASSIGGTGYNSPLHF
DNA: TGTGCCAGTAGTATTGGTGGCACAGGGTATAATTCACCCCTCCACTTT

V: TRBV11-3
length: 14
J: TRBJ2-3
D: .
size: .
CDR3: CASSNRLVLDTQYF
DNA: TGTGCCAGCAGCAACAGACTAGTCTTAGATACGCAGTATTTT

V: TRBV2
length: 15
J: TRBJ1-5
D: .
size: .
CDR3: CASSAGLYSNQPQHF
DNA: TGTGCCAGCAGTGCTGGGCTTTATAGCAATCAGCCCCAGCATTTT

V: TRBV29-1
length: 15
J: TRBJ2-3
D: TRBD2
size: .
CDR3: CSVATSGGHTDTQYF
DNA: TGCAGCGTGGCTACTAGCGGGGGGCACACAGATACGCAGTATTTT

V: TRBV10-3
length: 14
J: TRBJ1-5
D: .
size: .
CDR3: CAISAGGTGEPQHF
DNA: TGTGCCATCAGTGCGGGCGGGACCGGGGAGCCCCAGCATTTT

V: TRBV27
length: 18
J: TRBJ2-2
D: .
size: once
CDR3: CASSFSARATSNTGELFF
DNA: TGTGCCAGCAGTTTCTCGGCGAGGGCCACTTCGAACACCGGGGAGCTGTTTTTT

V: TRBV12-5
length: 15
J: TRBJ2-3
D: TRBD2
size: .
CDR3: CASGLVGRATDTQYF
DNA: TGTGCTAGTGGTTTGGTAGGGAGGGCTACAGATACGCAGTATTTT

V: TRBV29-1
length: 15
J: TRBJ2-1
D: TRBD2
size: .
CDR3: CSVSMTSGGASEQFF
DNA: TGCAGCGTATCAATGACTAGCGGGGGGGCTAGTGAGCAGTTCTTC

V: TRBV19
length: 18
J: TRBJ2-1
D: TRBD2
size: .
CDR3: CASSIMGVAGALYNEQFF
DNA: TGTGCCAGTAGTATAATGGGGGTGGCGGGAGCACTCTACAATGAGCAGTTCTTC

V: TRBV29-1
length: 13
J: TRBJ1-5
D: TRBD1
size: .
CDR3: CSVGDSWNQPQHF
DNA: TGCAGCGTTGGGGACAGCTGGAATCAGCCCCAGCATTTT

V: TRBV12-5
length: 17
J: TRBJ2-2
D: TRBD2
size: once
CDR3: CASGLVLEAGGPKELFF
DNA: TGTGCTAGTGGTTTGGTACTAGAGGCGGGGGGGCCGAAGGAGCTGTTTTTT

V: TRBV7-6
length: 13
J: TRBJ2-3
D: .
size: .
CDR3: CASSPGAQNTQYF
DNA: TGTGCCAGCAGCCCAGGGGCGCAGAATACGCAGTATTTT

V: TRBV5-1
length: 16
J: TRBJ1-1
D: .
size: .
CDR3: CASSLAPTGGAGEAFF
DNA: TGCGCCAGCAGCTTGGCCCCGACCGGGGGGGCGGGTGAAGCTTTCTTT

V: TRBV10-3
length: 16
J: TRBJ2-7
D: TRBD2
size: .
CDR3: CATLATTSGNRREQYF
DNA: TGTGCCACCCTAGCTACGACTAGCGGGAACCGCCGCGAGCAGTACTTC

V: TRBV6-1
length: 11
J: TRBJ1-2
D: .
size: .
CDR3: CASSERRTEAF
DNA: TGTGCCAGCAGTGAAAGGAGGACAGAAGCCTTC

V: TRBV4-1
length: 18
J: TRBJ2-5
D: .
size: .
CDR3: CASSQLATAASPQETQYF
DNA: TGCGCCAGCAGCCAATTAGCGACGGCCGCCTCCCCACAAGAGACCCAGTACTTC

V: TRBV6-5
length: 15
J: TRBJ1-1
D: .
size: .
CDR3: CASSSHSLKNTEAFF
DNA: TGTGCCAGCAGTAGTCACAGCCTTAAGAACACTGAAGCTTTCTTT

V: TRBV6-4
length: 18
J: TRBJ1-5
D: TRBD1
size: .
CDR3: CASSENRDRGNRNQPQHF
DNA: TGTGCCAGCAGTGAAAACCGGGACAGGGGGAATCGGAATCAGCCCCAGCATTTT

V: TRBV9
length: 13
J: TRBJ2-1
D: TRBD2
size: .
CDR3: CASSSGVYNEQFF
DNA: TGTGCCAGCAGTAGCGGGGTTTACAATGAGCAGTTCTTC

V: TRBV19
length: 15
J: TRBJ2-7
D: .
size: .
CDR3: CASSISWAGRYEQYF
DNA: TGTGCCAGTAGTATCAGTTGGGCGGGACGCTACGAGCAGTACTTC

V: TRBV27
length: 15
J: TRBJ1-1
D: .
size: .
CDR3: CAAGGGGGGDTEAFF
DNA: TGTGCCGCCGGGGGAGGAGGAGGAGGGGACACTGAAGCTTTCTTT

V: TRBV19
length: 15
J: TRBJ2-3
D: .
size: .
CDR3: CASSMERASTDTQYF
DNA: TGTGCCAGTAGTATGGAGCGGGCTAGCACAGATACGCAGTATTTT

V: TRBV7-9
length: 17
J: TRBJ2-1
D: .
size: .
CDR3: CASSLIGTGLSYNEQFF
DNA: TGTGCCAGCAGCTTAATTGGTACGGGACTCAGCTACAATGAGCAGTTCTTC

V: TRBV7-2
length: 13
J: TRBJ2-7
D: TRBD1
size: .
CDR3: CASNRDRGREQYF
DNA: TGTGCCAGCAACCGGGACAGGGGGCGGGAGCAGTACTTC

V: TRBV5-1
length: 13
J: TRBJ2-3
D: .
size: .
CDR3: CASSPGESDTQYF
DNA: TGCGCCAGCAGCCCCGGGGAGTCAGATACGCAGTATTTT